What follows are 29 T cell receptor beta chains derived from one specimen sequenced in a study of T cell changes during pregnancy in multiple sclerosis. Assay used: immunoSEQ multiplex PCR; TCRdb lists only in-frame clones, some missing. In the table there are roughly 22,000 clones, approximately 90% of which are singletons. The source was CD4+ T cells from peripheral blood mononuclear cells, collected in the first trimester of pregnancy. Receptors originate from a female donor in good health, enrolled as a control in a pregnancy study.

The V gene is TRBV7-6, the J gene TRBJ2-6; a possible D gene is TRBD1 (6 bases). Germline CDR1 is SGHVS and CDR2 is FNYEAQ. The CDR3 has 15 amino acids. V lost 5 bases to trimming and J lost 3 bases, with 11 bases between them. DNA for the CDR3: TGTGCCAGCAGCCCCGGCAGGGGTGGGGCCAACGTCCTGACTTTC. Amino acids: CASSPGRGGANVLTF.

There are a few counts of this clone. J is TRBJ2-5 and V is TRBV19, with D perhaps matching TRBD2 (6 bases). The CDR3 has 13 residues. Germline V gene sequence: CDR1 LNHDA, CDR2 SQIVND (reference sequence). Trimming removed 5 bases from V and 3 bases from J, with 10 bases in between. The CDR3 sequence: CASSWRREETQYF. The CDR3 region has the DNA TGTGCCAGTAGTTGGAGGAGGGAAGAGACCCAGTACTTC.

The chain uses TRBV19 and TRBJ1-1; possibly TRBD1 for D (5 bases). This CDR3 comprises 14 residues. V lost 5 bases, J lost 5 bases, and 15 bases lay in between. Germline CDR1 and CDR2: LNHDA and SQIVND (reference sequence). This chain's CDR3 is CASSDPGLRTEAFF. DNA for the CDR3: TGTGCCAGTAGTGACCCGGGACTAAGGACTGAAGCTTTCTTT. The full variable domain, completed using reference TRBV19 and TRBJ1-1, is DGGITQSPKYLFRKEGQNVTLSCEQNLNHDAMYWYRQDPGQGLRLIYYSQIVNDFQKGDIAEGYSVSREKKESFPLTVTSAQKNPTAFYLCASSDPGLRTEAFFGQGTRLTVV.

The chain is built from TRBV5-1 and TRBJ1-1; 7 bases are shared with TRBD1. V trimming: 4 bases; J trimming: 11 bases; junction bases outside the gene matches: 11. The CDR3 totals 13 residues. Germline V gives CDR1 SGHRS, CDR2 YFSETQ. As DNA, the CDR3 is TGCGCCAGCAGCCCTAGACAGGGACGGGACGCTTTCTTT. It translates to CASSPRQGRDAFF.

The chain carries TRBV18 and TRBJ1-1; 10 bases line up with TRBD1. Germline V gene sequence: CDR1 KGHSH, CDR2 LQKENI. This CDR3 is built from 16 residues. Germline trimming cut 2 bases from V and 0 bases from J; bases unmatched to any gene: 3. CDR3 in DNA: TGTGCCAGCTCACCAAAGGGACAGGGGATGAACACTGAAGCTTTCTTT. It is translated as CASSPKGQGMNTEAFF.

The chain uses TRBV28 and TRBJ1-1; possibly TRBD1 for D (6 bases). The CDR3 is made up of 13 amino acids. CDR1 MDHEN and CDR2 SYDVKM come from the germline V gene. The V end lost 4 bases, the J end lost 10 bases, and 16 bases lay between the germline ends. Here the CDR3 DNA reads TGTGCCAGCAGTTCCGGACAGCCCGTGGCAGCTTTCTTT. Its translation: CASSSGQPVAAFF.

V gene TRBV28 combines with J gene TRBJ2-7; weak D call: TRBD2 (5 bases). Germline-derived CDR1 and CDR2 are MDHEN and SYDVKM. CDR3 length: 13 amino acids. Trimming left V 3 bases short and J 7 bases short, with 13 bases between. CDR3 region: CASSFSLVSEQYF. The CDR3 region has the DNA TGTGCCAGCAGTTTCTCACTAGTAAGTGAGCAGTACTTC. Combining the CDR3 with reference TRBV28 and TRBJ2-7 gives the whole variable domain DVKVTQSSRYLVKRTGEKVFLECVQDMDHENMFWYRQDPGLGLRLIYFSYDVKMKEKGDIPEGYSVSREKKERFSLILESASTNQTSMYLCASSFSLVSEQYFGPGTRLTVT.

This clone showed up just once. V usage is TRBV18 and J usage is TRBJ2-7, with 7 nucleotides matching TRBD1. The germline V gene has CDR1 KGHSH and CDR2 LQKENI. V was pared by 2 bases and J by 7 bases, with 11 bases of the junction left unmatched. The CDR3 runs 15 residues. As DNA, the CDR3 is TGTGCCAGCTCACCAGCGCTGGGACAGAAAAGGGAGCAGTACTTC. Translating it yields CASSPALGQKREQYF.

This clone came up once. Other DNA sequences in the sample encode the same CDR3. The chain couples TRBV6-1 to TRBJ1-1; D is perhaps TRBD1 (5 bases). This CDR3 is built from 15 residues. The germline gives CDR1 MNHNS, CDR2 SASEGT. The V end lost 4 bases, the J end lost 1 base, and 13 bases lay between the germline ends. The CDR3: CASSGQTGWNTEAFF. The CDR3 DNA reads TGTGCCAGCAGTGGACAGACTGGGTGGAACACTGAAGCTTTCTTT.

V and J are TRBV29-1 and TRBJ2-3; 8 bases line up with TRBD2. Germline V gene data show CDR1 as SQVTM and CDR2 as ANQGSEA. The CDR3 is made up of 14 amino acids. V dropped 7 bases and J dropped 0; count of bases not matched to a gene: 6. The CDR3 here is CSGRGGTSTDTQYF. The CDR3 DNA reads TGCAGCGGACGGGGGGGAACTAGCACAGATACGCAGTATTTT.

The V gene is TRBV6-4, the J gene TRBJ1-1, with 8 bases identical to TRBD1. V was pared by 5 bases and J by 1 base, with 9 bases of the junction left unmatched. The CDR3 runs to 16 residues. The germline gives CDR1 MRHNA, CDR2 SNTAGT. The CDR3 here is CASSRDKGTGNTEAFF. CDR3 nucleotide sequence: TGTGCCAGCAGTCGAGACAAAGGGACAGGGAACACTGAAGCTTTCTTT.

This clone was seen a single time. This chain links TRBV30 with TRBJ1-2; D is uncertain. This CDR3 is 12 amino acids long. Germline lookup yields CDR1 GTSNPN and CDR2 SVGIG (reference sequence). The V end was cut by 2 bases, the J end by 2 bases, with 6 bases between. CDR3: CAWSPLNYGYTF. In DNA, the CDR3 is TGTGCCTGGAGTCCACTCAACTATGGCTACACCTTC.

This clone was seen a handful of times. J is TRBJ2-1 and V is TRBV2; TRBD2 matches 14 bases. The CDR3 has 17 amino acids. The germline CDR1 and CDR2 sequences are SNHLY and FYNNEI. V dropped 6 bases and J dropped 3; count of bases not matched to a gene: 7. The CDR3 loop is CASSYSGLAGVYNEQFF. The CDR3 nucleotides read TGTGCCAGCAGCTATTCGGGACTAGCGGGAGTCTACAATGAGCAGTTCTTC.

J is TRBJ2-5 and V is TRBV5-1, with 11 nucleotides matching TRBD2. Trimming at V came to 0 bases and at J to 4 bases, leaving 2 bases not matched to a gene. Germline V lookup: CDR1 SGHRS, CDR2 YFSETQ. The CDR3 has 15 amino acids. CDR3 in amino acids: CASSLATSGGETQYF. Written as DNA, the CDR3 is TGCGCCAGCAGCTTGGCTACTAGCGGGGGAGAGACCCAGTACTTC. Full variable domain (missing parts from reference TRBV5-1 and TRBJ2-5): KAGVTQTPRYLIKTRGQQVTLSCSPISGHRSVSWYQQTPGQGLQFLFEYFSETQRNKGNFPGRFSGRQFSNSRSEMNVSTLELGDSALYLCASSLATSGGETQYFGPGTRLLVL.

The chain carries TRBV28 and TRBJ2-1, with TRBD1 identical over 9 bases. Germline-derived CDR1 and CDR2 are MDHEN and SYDVKM. The CDR3 sequence is 19 residues long. V shed 1 base, J shed 5 bases, and the junction held 15 bases outside the gene matches. The DNA of the CDR3 is TGTGCCAGCAGTTTATCCATAACAGGGGGCGTCTTAACGGACAATGAGCAGTTCTTC. This codes for CASSLSITGGVLTDNEQFF.

This clone was recorded only once. The chain links TRBV4-1 to TRBJ2-1; TRBD2 matches at 8 bases. The CDR3 contains 14 residues. CDR1 and CDR2 from the germline V gene are MGHRA and YSYEKL. The V gene end was trimmed by 2 bases and the J gene end by 12 bases; junction bases not matched to a gene: 9. The DNA of the CDR3 is TGCGCCAGCAGCCAACCGGGGGGGGGTTTTTGGCAGTTCTTC. Encoded protein: CASSQPGGGFWQFF.

CDR3 residues: CASSRPGPGDNEQFF. The DNA of the CDR3 is TGTGCCAGCAGTCGCCCGGGACCAGGGGACAATGAGCAGTTCTTC. The gene calls are TRBV28 and TRBJ2-1; maybe TRBD1 (6 bases). The germline CDR1 and CDR2 sequences are MDHEN and SYDVKM. Trimming cost V 5 bases and J 5 bases, with 16 bases left between them. The CDR3 covers 15 residues.

This clone has only one observation. The chain recombines TRBV9 with TRBJ1-1; weak D call: TRBD1 (6 bases). The V end was cut by 0 bases, the J end by 4 bases, with 13 bases between. The CDR3 contains 15 residues. Germline V lookup: CDR1 SGDLS, CDR2 YYNGEE. The DNA of the CDR3 is TGTGCCAGCAGCGTAGGGGGCAGGGGTTTCACTGAAGCTTTCTTT. It codes for CASSVGGRGFTEAFF.

The chain uses TRBV18 and TRBJ2-1, with 9 positions matching TRBD2. V lost 0 bases and J lost 4; bases outside the gene matches: 4. The CDR3 consists of 16 residues. Germline V lookup: CDR1 KGHSH, CDR2 LQKENI. The CDR3 reads CASSPPSLAGYNEQFF. The CDR3 DNA follows: TGTGCCAGCTCACCACCAAGCCTAGCGGGGTACAATGAGCAGTTCTTC. The variable domain in full, with the rest retrieved from reference TRBV18 and TRBJ2-1, is NAGVMQNPRHLVRRRGQEARLRCSPMKGHSHVYWYRQLPEEGLKFMVYLQKENIIDESGMPKERFSAEFPKEGPSILRIQQVVRGDSAAYFCASSPPSLAGYNEQFFGPGTRLTVL.

The chain uses TRBV5-1 and TRBJ2-3; no clear D gene. Trimming removed 0 bases from V and 4 bases from J, with 12 bases in between. Germline CDR1 is SGHRS and CDR2 is YFSETQ. The length of the CDR3 is 15 residues. CDR3 region: CASSLGPQRADTQYF. The CDR3 DNA reads TGCGCCAGCAGCTTGGGGCCTCAGCGAGCAGATACGCAGTATTTT.

This chain connects TRBV14 to TRBJ2-7, with TRBD1 matching over 7 bases. V lost 0 bases, J lost 0 bases, and 5 bases stayed unmatched. This CDR3 region has 16 residues. Germline V lookup: CDR1 SGHDN, CDR2 FVKESK. This CDR3 reads CASSQELGQLSYEQYF. In DNA form, the CDR3 reads TGTGCCAGCAGCCAAGAGTTGGGACAGCTCTCCTACGAGCAGTACTTC.

DNA of the CDR3: TGTGCCAGCAGCGGACAGGGAACAGATACGCAGTATTTT. As protein: CASSGQGTDTQYF. The J gene is TRBJ2-3, the V gene TRBV5-4; TRBD1 agrees at 8 bases. Germline loops: CDR1 SGHNT, CDR2 YYREEE (reference sequence). The CDR3 length is 13 residues. The ends lost 4 bases at V and 3 bases at J; junction bases unmatched: 1.

The chain uses TRBV28 and TRBJ2-7, with a weak D call TRBD2 (5 bases). CDR1 MDHEN and CDR2 SYDVKM come from the germline V gene. The CDR3 is 13 amino acids. With 10 bases removed from V and 5 bases from J, the gap between germline ends came to 18 bases. CDR3 region: CATTRSGFHEQYF. DNA of the CDR3: TGTGCCACTACTAGAAGCGGTTTCCACGAGCAGTACTTC.

The V call is TRBV18, the J call TRBJ1-3; D gene uncertain. CDR1 and CDR2 (germline): KGHSH, LQKENI. V lost 4 bases and J lost 0, with 7 bases in between. The CDR3 totals 14 residues. The CDR3 loop is CASSRASSGNTIYF. In DNA, the CDR3 is TGTGCCAGCTCACGGGCGAGCTCTGGAAACACCATATATTTT.

The J gene is TRBJ2-5, the V gene TRBV5-1, with D possibly being TRBD1 (6 bases). In germline, CDR1 is SGHRS, CDR2 YFSETQ. Between the trimmed V and J ends, which lost 4 bases and 1 base, there was a span of 8 bases. This CDR3 contains 13 residues. This chain's CDR3 is CASSRTAQETQYF. The CDR3 DNA reads TGCGCCAGCAGCAGGACAGCCCAAGAGACCCAGTACTTC. Variable domain in full (rest from reference TRBV5-1 and TRBJ2-5): KAGVTQTPRYLIKTRGQQVTLSCSPISGHRSVSWYQQTPGQGLQFLFEYFSETQRNKGNFPGRFSGRQFSNSRSEMNVSTLELGDSALYLCASSRTAQETQYFGPGTRLLVL.

V usage is TRBV4-1 and J usage is TRBJ2-1, with D unresolved. The CDR3 runs 16 residues. The V end was cut by 1 base, the J end by 0 bases, with 10 bases between. CDR1 is MGHRA and CDR2 is YSYEKL in the germline V gene. The CDR3 bases are TGCGCCAGCAGCCAAGGACACCAGAGCTCCTACAATGAGCAGTTCTTC. This translates into CASSQGHQSSYNEQFF.

The chain couples TRBV5-1 to TRBJ2-7, with TRBD2 matching 11 bases. The V gene's germline CDR1 is SGHRS and CDR2 YFSETQ. CDR3 size: 14 residues. V lost 4 bases, J lost 5 bases, and 5 bases stayed unmatched. The CDR3 is CASSVTSGAHEQYF. In DNA, the CDR3 is TGCGCCAGCAGCGTGACTAGCGGGGCCCACGAGCAGTACTTC.

This sequence joins TRBV21-1 and TRBJ2-2; the table assigns TRBD1, which was not confirmed against the DNA. TRBV21-1 constitutes a pseudogene. The CDR3 runs 15 residues. CDR3 bases: TGTGCCAGCAGACTGACAGGGGTGAACACCGGGGAGCTGTTTTTT. Its translation: CASRLTGVNTGELFF.

The V call is TRBV7-6, the J call TRBJ2-1, with TRBD2 matching over 11 bases. The CDR3 spans 16 residues. Looked up from germline, CDR1 is SGHVS and CDR2 is FNYEAQ. The ends lost 1 base at V and 4 bases at J; junction bases unmatched: 3. The CDR3 protein is CASSLGTSGPYNEQFF. CDR3 DNA sequence: TGTGCCAGCAGCTTAGGGACTAGCGGGCCTTACAATGAGCAGTTCTTC.